This section outlines one T cell receptor beta chain sequence together with its context. The source of the sample is a study of T cells in Graves' hyperthyroidism and ophthalmopathy. CDR1 is MGHRA and CDR2 is YSYEKL in the germline V gene. Trimming shortened V by 2 bases and J by 5 bases, and 12 bases separated the two germline ends. The CDR3 length is 14 residues. Amplification yielded TCR beta CDR3 regions, with RNA transcripts as the source. HTBI primers were used for first-round RT-PCR of the TCR CDR3. TCRdb processed the multiplex PCR reads anew with MiXCR; each CDR3 protein has one entry. The sample has more than 300,000 distinct CDR3 sequences; 18% are singletons.

The receptor comes from a man aged 18 to 29 with Graves' ophthalmopathy. Sequences were obtained from blood. The rearrangement joins TRBV4-1 to TRBJ1-1; a possible D gene is TRBD1 (6 bases). The CDR3 region is CASSQTPRGTEAFF. Here the CDR3 DNA reads TGCGCCAGCAGCCAAACCCCTAGGGGGACTGAAGCTTTCTTT.